These 10 T cell receptor beta chains originate from one sample sequenced in a study of OX40 agonist ivuxolimab in advanced cancers. Clones were read by immunoSEQ multiplex PCR, and TCRdb kept only the in-frame ones, dropping some. This sample has over 25,000 clones, with 74% found just once. The specimen comprised CD4+ or CD8+ T cells sorted from blood, sampled in a trial of the OX40 agonist ivuxolimab. These TCRs come from an adult with an advanced solid tumor such as melanoma, head and neck, liver or kidney cancer.

This clone has more than one count but fewer than ten. Other DNA sequences in this sample translate to the same CDR3. CDR3 residues: CASSSRTGEAFF. Here the CDR3 DNA reads TGTGCCAGCAGTTCCCGGACAGGGGAAGCTTTCTTT. V and J are TRBV6-5 and TRBJ1-1; 8 positions match TRBD1. The V gene end was trimmed by 4 bases and the J gene end by 8 bases; junction bases not matched to a gene: 3. Germline assignment: CDR1 MNHEY and CDR2 SVGAGI. The CDR3 has 12 residues.

Only a few counts were recorded for this clone. This chain links TRBV2 with TRBJ2-3, with 11 bases aligning to TRBD1. V shed 6 bases and J 0 bases; nucleotides not matched to a gene: 5. The CDR3 spans 16 residues. CDR1 is SNHLY and CDR2 is FYNNEI in the germline V gene. CDR3 amino acids: CASRAGTGGSTDTQYF. As DNA, the CDR3 is TGTGCCAGCAGGGCCGGGACAGGGGGGAGCACAGATACGCAGTATTTT.

The table lists this clone with a few counts. This sequence joins TRBV5-4 and TRBJ1-6, with D possibly matching TRBD1 (5 bases). The CDR3 spans 15 residues. Germline V CDR1 and CDR2: SGHNT, YYREEE (reference sequence). The V and J ends lost 0 bases and 4 bases respectively, with 8 bases between them. CDR3 DNA: TGTGCCAGCAGCTTGGGGGGCTCTTATAATTCACCCCTCCACTTT. This encodes CASSLGGSYNSPLHF.

This clone has just one count. V gene TRBV11-3 combines with J gene TRBJ2-2; D not certain. Germline V gene sequence: CDR1 SGHNT, CDR2 YENEEA. This CDR3 spans 12 amino acids. Between the trimmed V and J ends, which lost 4 bases and 2 bases, there was a span of 2 bases. CDR3 residues: CASSYNTGELFF. In nucleotides, the CDR3 is TGTGCCAGCAGCTATAACACCGGGGAGCTGTTTTTT.

The table lists this clone with a count of one. The V and J genes are TRBV6-5 and TRBJ1-2; D is uncertain. From germline, CDR1 is MNHEY and CDR2 SVGAGI. This CDR3 region has 14 residues. V was clipped by 5 bases and J by 4 bases, with 14 bases between them. CDR3 region: CASSPLDRPYGYTF. The CDR3 nucleotides are TGTGCCAGCAGTCCCTTGGACCGACCCTATGGCTACACCTTC.

This chain uses TRBV7-9 with TRBJ2-3, with 7 bases fitting TRBD2. The V gene's germline CDR1 is SEHNR and CDR2 FQNEAQ (reference sequence). The J segment lost 3 bases and the V segment lost 4 bases, leaving 4 bases of the junction unmatched. The CDR3 covers 14 residues. The CDR3 nucleotides read TGTGCCAGCAGCTCCCGGGACTATACAGATACGCAGTATTTT. It yields the protein CASSSRDYTDTQYF.

This clone turned up a few times. V is TRBV28 and J is TRBJ1-3, with D possibly TRBD1 on 5 matching bases. V gave up 2 bases and J gave up 3 bases, with 11 bases separating them. The CDR3 is 15 residues long. The germline V gene encodes CDR1 MDHEN and CDR2 SYDVKM. The CDR3 DNA follows: TGTGCCAGCAGTTTAAGTCAGGGTATTGGAAACACCATATATTTT. Encoded protein: CASSLSQGIGNTIYF.

This clone appeared once. The gene calls are TRBV30 and TRBJ1-5; the D gene is possibly TRBD1 (5 bases). Germline loops: CDR1 GTSNPN, CDR2 SVGIG (reference sequence). Trimming cost V 2 bases and J 5 bases, with 10 bases left between them. The CDR3 has 13 amino acids. For the CDR3, the DNA is TGTGCCTGGAGTACGGGGGATCATCAGCCCCAGCATTTT. This encodes CAWSTGDHQPQHF.

The chain carries TRBV25-1 and TRBJ1-1; D may be TRBD1 (6 bases). Germline V gene sequence: CDR1 MGHDK, CDR2 SYGVNS. V was pared by 5 bases and J by 6 bases, with 19 bases between. The CDR3 runs 15 residues. DNA of the CDR3: TGTGCCAGCAGTCAAAACGGGCAGGGGCGGGCTGAAGCTTTCTTT. Translating it yields CASSQNGQGRAEAFF.

In its sample, this clone was seen once. This sample also contains other DNA sequences that code for the same CDR3. The J gene is TRBJ2-5, the V gene TRBV7-9; no clear D gene. In germline, CDR1 is SEHNR, CDR2 FQNEAQ (reference sequence). The CDR3 runs to 14 residues. The V gene lost 0 bases and the J gene lost 5 bases, with 10 bases spanning the gap. DNA of the CDR3: TGTGCCAGCAGCTTAGCGGGCGGCGCCGAGACCCAGTACTTC. Translated: CASSLAGGAETQYF.